The present T cell receptor (beta chain) was sequenced within a study of Graves' ophthalmopathy and Graves' hyperthyroidism. A note on this clonotype: The antigen remains undetermined.

CDR1 is SGHTA and CDR2 is FQGNSA in the germline V gene. The CDR3 has 15 residues. Aged 18 to 65, hyperthyroidism patients had new diagnoses of under 2 months' duration. Clinical symptoms, serum thyroxine, TRAb, thyroid ultrasound and orbital computed tomography were relied on for diagnosis. General study points: Most clonotypes expanded in thyroid above 0.001 frequency were present in blood too.

Transcripts of RNA were the source for amplifying TCR beta CDR3 regions. HTBI primers were used in a first-round RT-PCR, which preceded a second-round multiplex PCR. TCRdb processed the multiplex PCR reads anew with MiXCR; each CDR3 protein has one entry. The sample includes around 1.1 million distinct CDR3 sequences, 35% to 45% of them seen just once. This clonotype was sampled from an adult man with Graves' hyperthyroidism. The sequencing input was peripheral blood or thyroid tissue (not recorded which). The chain uses TRBV7-2 and TRBJ2-7; 7 nucleotides match TRBD2. The end of the DNA fits TRBJ2-1 better, so the J call may be wrong. The CDR3 spells CASSRSVGDYNEQFF. In DNA, the CDR3 is TGTGCCAGCAGCCGGAGCGTGGGGGACTATAATGAGCAGTTCTTC.